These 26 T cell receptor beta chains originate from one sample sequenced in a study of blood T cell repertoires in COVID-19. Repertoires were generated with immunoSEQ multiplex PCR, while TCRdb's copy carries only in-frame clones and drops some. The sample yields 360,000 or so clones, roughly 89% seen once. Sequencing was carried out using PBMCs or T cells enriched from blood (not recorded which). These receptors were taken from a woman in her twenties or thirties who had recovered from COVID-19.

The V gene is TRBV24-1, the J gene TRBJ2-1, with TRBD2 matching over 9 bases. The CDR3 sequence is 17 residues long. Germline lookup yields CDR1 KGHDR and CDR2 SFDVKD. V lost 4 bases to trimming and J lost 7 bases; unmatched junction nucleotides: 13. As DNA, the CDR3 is TGTGCCACCAGTGACCCTGATCCGGGACTAGCTGTAAATGAGCAGTTCTTC. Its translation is CATSDPDPGLAVNEQFF.

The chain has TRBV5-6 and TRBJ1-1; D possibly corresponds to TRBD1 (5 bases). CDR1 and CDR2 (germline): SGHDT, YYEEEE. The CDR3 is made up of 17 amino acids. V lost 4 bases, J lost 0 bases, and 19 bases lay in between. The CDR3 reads CASSTTHRTNMNTEAFF. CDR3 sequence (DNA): TGTGCCAGCAGCACGACCCACAGGACTAACATGAACACTGAAGCTTTCTTT.

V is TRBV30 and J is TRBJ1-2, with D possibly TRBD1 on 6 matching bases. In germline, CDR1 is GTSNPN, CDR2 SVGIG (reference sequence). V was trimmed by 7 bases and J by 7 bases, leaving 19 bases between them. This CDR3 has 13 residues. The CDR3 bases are TGTGCCTACCTGTCCACAGGGTATCGTGGCTACACCTTC. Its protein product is CAYLSTGYRGYTF. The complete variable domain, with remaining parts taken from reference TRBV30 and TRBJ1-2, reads SQTIHQWPATLVQPVGSPLSLECTVEGTSNPNLYWYRQAAGRGLQLLFYSVGIGQISSEVPQNLSASRPQDRQFILSSKKLLLSDSGFYLCAYLSTGYRGYTFGSGTRLTVV.

CDR3 sequence: CASGLARGFSPLHF. In DNA, the CDR3 is TGTGCTAGTGGTTTGGCAAGGGGATTTTCACCCCTCCACTTT. This chain connects TRBV12-5 to TRBJ1-6; possibly TRBD1 for D (5 bases). Germline CDR1 LGHNT, CDR2 FRNRAP. The CDR3 extends over 14 amino acids. The V and J ends lost 1 base and 9 bases respectively, with 10 bases between them.

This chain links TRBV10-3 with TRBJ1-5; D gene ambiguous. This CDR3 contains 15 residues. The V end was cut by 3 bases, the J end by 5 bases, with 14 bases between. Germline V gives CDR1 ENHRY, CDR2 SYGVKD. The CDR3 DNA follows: TGTGCCATCAGTGAATCGCGGGCAGAGCATCAGCCCCAGCATTTT. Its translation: CAISESRAEHQPQHF.

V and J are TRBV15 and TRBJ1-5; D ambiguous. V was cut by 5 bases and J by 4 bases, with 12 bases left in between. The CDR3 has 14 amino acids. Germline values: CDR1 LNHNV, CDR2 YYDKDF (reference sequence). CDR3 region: CATSVRALNQPQHF. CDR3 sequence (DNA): TGTGCCACCAGCGTCCGCGCCCTTAATCAGCCCCAGCATTTT.

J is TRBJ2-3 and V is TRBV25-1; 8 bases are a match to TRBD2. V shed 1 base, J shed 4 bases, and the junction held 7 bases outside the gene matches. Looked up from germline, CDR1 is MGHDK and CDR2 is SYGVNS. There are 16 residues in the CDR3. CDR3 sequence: CASSESRGLGADTQYF. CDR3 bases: TGTGCCAGCAGTGAATCCAGGGGACTAGGGGCAGATACGCAGTATTTT.

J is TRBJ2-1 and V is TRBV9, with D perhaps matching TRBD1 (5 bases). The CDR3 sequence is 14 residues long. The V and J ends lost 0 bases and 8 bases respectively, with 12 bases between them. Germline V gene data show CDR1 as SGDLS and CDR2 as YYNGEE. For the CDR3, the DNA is TGTGCCAGCAGCGTAGGCCCCCAGGGTCATGAGCAGTTCTTC. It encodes CASSVGPQGHEQFF.

CDR3 nucleotide sequence: TGTGCCAGCAGCCGCCTGGGACTGGCCTTATACGAGCAGTACTTC. Residues: CASSRLGLALYEQYF. The chain combines TRBV7-8 with TRBJ2-7; possible D gene TRBD2, 6 bases. The CDR3 has 15 amino acids. Germline CDR1 SGHVS, CDR2 FQNEAQ. V was trimmed by 5 bases and J by 4 bases, leaving 18 bases between them.

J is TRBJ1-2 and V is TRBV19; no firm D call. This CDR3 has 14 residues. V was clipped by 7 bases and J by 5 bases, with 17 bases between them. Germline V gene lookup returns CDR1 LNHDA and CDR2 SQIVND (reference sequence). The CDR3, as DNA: TGTGCCAGTATAAATTCCGGGATTACGTATGGCTACACCTTC. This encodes CASINSGITYGYTF.

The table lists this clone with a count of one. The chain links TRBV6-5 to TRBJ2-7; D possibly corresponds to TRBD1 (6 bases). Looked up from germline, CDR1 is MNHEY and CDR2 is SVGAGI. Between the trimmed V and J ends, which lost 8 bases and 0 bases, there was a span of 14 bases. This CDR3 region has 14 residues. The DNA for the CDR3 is TGTGCCAGCCTACGGGACACGAGCTCCTACGAGCAGTACTTC. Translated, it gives CASLRDTSSYEQYF.

CDR3 sequence: CASSVNQGLAGQETQYF. The CDR3, as DNA: TGTGCCAGCAGCGTAAACCAAGGACTAGCGGGGCAAGAGACCCAGTACTTC. This rearrangement joins TRBV9 to TRBJ2-5; 12 bases agree with TRBD2. Germline V lookup: CDR1 SGDLS, CDR2 YYNGEE. The V and J ends lost 1 base and 2 bases, in that order; junction bases with no gene match: 6. The CDR3 has 17 amino acids.

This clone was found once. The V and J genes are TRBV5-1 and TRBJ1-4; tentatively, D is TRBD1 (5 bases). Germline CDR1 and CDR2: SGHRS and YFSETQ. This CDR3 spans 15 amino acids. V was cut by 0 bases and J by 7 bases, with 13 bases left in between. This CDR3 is CASSLAGLQGEKLFF. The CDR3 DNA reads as TGCGCCAGCAGCTTGGCAGGGCTCCAGGGTGAAAAACTGTTTTTT.

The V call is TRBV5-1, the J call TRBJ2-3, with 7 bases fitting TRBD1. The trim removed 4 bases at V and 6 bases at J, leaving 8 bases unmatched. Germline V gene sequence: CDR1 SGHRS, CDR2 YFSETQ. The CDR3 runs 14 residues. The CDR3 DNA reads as TGCGCCAGCAGCAACGACAGGGCTGGGGATACGCAGTATTTT. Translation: CASSNDRAGDTQYF.

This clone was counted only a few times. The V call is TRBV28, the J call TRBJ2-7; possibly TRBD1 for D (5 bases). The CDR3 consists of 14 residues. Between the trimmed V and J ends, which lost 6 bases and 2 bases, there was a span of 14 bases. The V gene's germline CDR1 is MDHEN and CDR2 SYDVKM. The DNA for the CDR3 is TGTGCCAGCAGGCTTCAGGGTTTCCCCTACGAGCAGTACTTC. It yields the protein CASRLQGFPYEQYF.

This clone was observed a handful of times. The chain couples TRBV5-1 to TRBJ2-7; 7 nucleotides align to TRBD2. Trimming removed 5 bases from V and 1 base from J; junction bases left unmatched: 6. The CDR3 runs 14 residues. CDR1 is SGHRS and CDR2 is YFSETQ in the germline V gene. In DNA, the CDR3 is TGCGCCAGCAGAGATAGCGGGCTTTCCTACGAGCAGTACTTC. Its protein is CASRDSGLSYEQYF.

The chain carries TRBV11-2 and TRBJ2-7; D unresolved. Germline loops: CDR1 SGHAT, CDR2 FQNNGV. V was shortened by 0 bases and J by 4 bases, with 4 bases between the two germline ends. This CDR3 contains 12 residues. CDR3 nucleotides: TGTGCCAGCAGCTTAGATCGGTACGAGCAGTACTTC. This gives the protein CASSLDRYEQYF.

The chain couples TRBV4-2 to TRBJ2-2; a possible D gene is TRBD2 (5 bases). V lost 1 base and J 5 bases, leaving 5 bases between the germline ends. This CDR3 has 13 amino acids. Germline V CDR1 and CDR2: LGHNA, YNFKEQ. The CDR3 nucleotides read TGTGCCAGCAGCCAAGCGGGAACCGGGGAGCTGTTTTTT. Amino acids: CASSQAGTGELFF.

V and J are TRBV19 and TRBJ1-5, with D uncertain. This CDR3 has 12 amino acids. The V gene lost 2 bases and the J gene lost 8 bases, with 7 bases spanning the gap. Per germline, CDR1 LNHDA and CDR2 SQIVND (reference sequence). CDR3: CASSIFNEPQHF. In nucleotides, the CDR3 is TGTGCCAGTAGTATATTTAATGAGCCCCAGCATTTT.

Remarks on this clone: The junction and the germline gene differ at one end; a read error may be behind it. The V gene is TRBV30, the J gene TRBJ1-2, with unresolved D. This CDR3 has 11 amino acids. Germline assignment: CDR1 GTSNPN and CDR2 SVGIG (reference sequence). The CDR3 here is CAWSDGVRSLF. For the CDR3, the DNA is TGTGCCTGGAGCGATGGTGTCAGGTCCCTATTC.

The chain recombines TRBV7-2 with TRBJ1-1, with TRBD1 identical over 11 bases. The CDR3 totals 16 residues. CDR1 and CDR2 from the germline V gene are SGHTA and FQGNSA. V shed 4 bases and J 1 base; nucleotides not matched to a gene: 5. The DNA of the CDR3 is TGTGCCAGCAGCTGGACAGGGGGCCTCGCGAACACTGAAGCTTTCTTT. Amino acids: CASSWTGGLANTEAFF.

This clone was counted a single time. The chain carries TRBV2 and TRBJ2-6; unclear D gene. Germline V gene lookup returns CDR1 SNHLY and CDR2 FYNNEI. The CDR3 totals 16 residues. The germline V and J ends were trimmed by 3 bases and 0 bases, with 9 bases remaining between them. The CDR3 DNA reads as TGTGCCAGCAGTGACTTGGGCAGCTCTGGGGCCAACGTCCTGACTTTC. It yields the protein CASSDLGSSGANVLTF.

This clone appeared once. The CDR3 reads CASSQDGTERSYGYTF. CDR3 DNA: TGCGCCAGCAGCCAAGATGGGACAGAAAGGAGCTATGGCTACACCTTC. The chain carries TRBV4-3 and TRBJ1-2; TRBD1 agrees at 7 bases. V shed 0 bases and J 4 bases; nucleotides not matched to a gene: 8. Germline lookup yields CDR1 LGHNA and CDR2 YSLEER. This CDR3 spans 16 amino acids.

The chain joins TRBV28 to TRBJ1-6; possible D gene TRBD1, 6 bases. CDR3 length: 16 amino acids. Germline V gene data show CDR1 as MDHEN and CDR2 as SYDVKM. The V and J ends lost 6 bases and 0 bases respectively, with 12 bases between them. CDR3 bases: TGTGCCAGCAGGCCGGGGGGCGTCTCCTATAATTCACCCCTCCACTTT. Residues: CASRPGGVSYNSPLHF. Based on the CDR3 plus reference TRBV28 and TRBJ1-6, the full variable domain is DVKVTQSSRYLVKRTGEKVFLECVQDMDHENMFWYRQDPGLGLRLIYFSYDVKMKEKGDIPEGYSVSREKKERFSLILESASTNQTSMYLCASRPGGVSYNSPLHFGNGTRLTVT.

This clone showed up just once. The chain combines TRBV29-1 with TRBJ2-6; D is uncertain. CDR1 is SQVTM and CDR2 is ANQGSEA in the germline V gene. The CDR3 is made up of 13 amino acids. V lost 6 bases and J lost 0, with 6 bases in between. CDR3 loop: CSVESSGANVLTF. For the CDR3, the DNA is TGCAGCGTCGAGAGCTCTGGGGCCAACGTCCTGACTTTC.

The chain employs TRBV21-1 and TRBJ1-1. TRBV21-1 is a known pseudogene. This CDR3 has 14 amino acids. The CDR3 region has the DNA TGTGCCAGCAGCAAAAAATGGGGAGGGGTTGAAGCTTTCTTT. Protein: CASSKKWGGVEAFF.